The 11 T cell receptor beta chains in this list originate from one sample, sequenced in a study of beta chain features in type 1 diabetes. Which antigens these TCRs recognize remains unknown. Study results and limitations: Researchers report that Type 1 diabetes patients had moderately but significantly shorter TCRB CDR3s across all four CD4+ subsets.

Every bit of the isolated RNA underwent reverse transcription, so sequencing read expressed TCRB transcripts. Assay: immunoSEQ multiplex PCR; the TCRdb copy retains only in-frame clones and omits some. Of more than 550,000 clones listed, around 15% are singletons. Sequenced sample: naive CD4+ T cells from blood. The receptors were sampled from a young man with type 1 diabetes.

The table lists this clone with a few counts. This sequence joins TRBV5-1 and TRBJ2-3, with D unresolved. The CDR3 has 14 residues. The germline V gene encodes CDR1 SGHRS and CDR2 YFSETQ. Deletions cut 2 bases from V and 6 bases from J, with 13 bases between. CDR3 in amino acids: CASSLAQEFDTQYF. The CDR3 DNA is TGCGCCAGCAGCTTAGCCCAAGAGTTCGATACGCAGTATTTT.

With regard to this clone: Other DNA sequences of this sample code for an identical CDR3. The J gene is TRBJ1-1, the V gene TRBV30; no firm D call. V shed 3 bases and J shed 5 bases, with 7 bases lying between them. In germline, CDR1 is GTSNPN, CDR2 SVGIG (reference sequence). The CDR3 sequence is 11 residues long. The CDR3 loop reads CAWSLRTEAFF. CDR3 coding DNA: TGTGCCTGGAGCCTCCGTACTGAAGCTTTCTTT. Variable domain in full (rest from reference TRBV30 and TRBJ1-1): SQTIHQWPATLVQPVGSPLSLECTVEGTSNPNLYWYRQAAGRGLQLLFYSVGIGQISSEVPQNLSASRPQDRQFILSSKKLLLSDSGFYLCAWSLRTEAFFGQGTRLTVV.

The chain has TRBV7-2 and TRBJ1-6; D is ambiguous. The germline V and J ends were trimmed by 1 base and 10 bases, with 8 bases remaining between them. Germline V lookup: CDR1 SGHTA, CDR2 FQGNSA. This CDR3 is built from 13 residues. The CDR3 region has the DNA TGTGCCAGCAGCTTAGAGCTAGGATCACCCCTCCACTTT. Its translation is CASSLELGSPLHF.

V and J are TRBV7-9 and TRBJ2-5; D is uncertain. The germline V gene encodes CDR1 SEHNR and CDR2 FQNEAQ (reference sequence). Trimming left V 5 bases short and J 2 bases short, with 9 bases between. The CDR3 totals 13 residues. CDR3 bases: TGTGCCAGCAGCCCGCAGATTCAAGAGACCCAGTACTTC. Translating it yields CASSPQIQETQYF. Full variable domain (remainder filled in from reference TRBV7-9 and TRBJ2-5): DTGVSQNPRHKITKRGQNVTFRCDPISEHNRLYWYRQTLGQGPEFLTYFQNEAQLEKSRLLSDRFSAERPKGSFSTLEIQRTEQGDSAMYLCASSPQIQETQYFGPGTRLLVL.

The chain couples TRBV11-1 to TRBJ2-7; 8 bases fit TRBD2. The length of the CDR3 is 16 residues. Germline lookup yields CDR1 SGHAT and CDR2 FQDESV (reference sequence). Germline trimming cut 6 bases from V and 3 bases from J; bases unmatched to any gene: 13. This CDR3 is CASSKRTTGTSYEQYF. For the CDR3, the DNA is TGTGCCAGCAGTAAAAGAACCACCGGGACTAGCTACGAGCAGTACTTC.

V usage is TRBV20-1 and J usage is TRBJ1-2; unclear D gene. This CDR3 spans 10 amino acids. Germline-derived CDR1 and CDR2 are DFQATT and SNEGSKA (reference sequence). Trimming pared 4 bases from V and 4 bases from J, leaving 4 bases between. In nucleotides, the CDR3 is TGCAGTGCTAAAATCTATGGCTACACCTTC. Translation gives CSAKIYGYTF.

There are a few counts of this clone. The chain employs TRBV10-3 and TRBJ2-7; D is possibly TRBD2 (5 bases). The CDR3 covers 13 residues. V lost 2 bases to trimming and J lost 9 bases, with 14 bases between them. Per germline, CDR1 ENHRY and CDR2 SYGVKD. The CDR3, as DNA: TGTGCCATCAGTGAGACAGCACTAGACGGGCAGTACTTC. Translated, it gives CAISETALDGQYF.

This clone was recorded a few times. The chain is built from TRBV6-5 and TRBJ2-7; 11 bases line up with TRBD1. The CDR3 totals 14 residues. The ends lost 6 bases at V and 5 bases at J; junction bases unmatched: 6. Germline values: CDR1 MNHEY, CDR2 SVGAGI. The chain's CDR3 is CASRSGQGADEQYF. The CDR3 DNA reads TGTGCCAGCAGGAGCGGACAGGGGGCTGACGAGCAGTACTTC.

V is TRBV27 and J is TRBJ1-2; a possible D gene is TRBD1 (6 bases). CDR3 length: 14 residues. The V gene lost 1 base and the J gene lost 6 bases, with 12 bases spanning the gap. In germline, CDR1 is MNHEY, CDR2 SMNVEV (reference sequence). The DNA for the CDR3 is TGTGCCAGCAGTTTATTGACAGGAGAGAATGGCTACACCTTC. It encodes CASSLLTGENGYTF.

For the CDR3, the DNA is TGTGCCTGGAGTCTCGGGGGGAATTACTACGAGCAGTACTTC. This gives the protein CAWSLGGNYYEQYF. The chain has TRBV30 and TRBJ2-7; 7 nucleotides line up with TRBD2. V shed 2 bases, J shed 3 bases, and the junction held 7 bases outside the gene matches. Germline V gene data show CDR1 as GTSNPN and CDR2 as SVGIG (reference sequence). CDR3 size: 14 residues.

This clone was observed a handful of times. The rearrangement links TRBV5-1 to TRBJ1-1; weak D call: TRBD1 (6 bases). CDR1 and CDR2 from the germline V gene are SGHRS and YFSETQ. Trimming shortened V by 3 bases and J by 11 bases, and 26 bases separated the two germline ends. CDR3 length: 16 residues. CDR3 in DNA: TGCGCCAGCAGCTCCAGGGGCGACCTCTTACGGGGTCAGGCTTTCTTT. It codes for CASSSRGDLLRGQAFF.